The clone carrying this T cell receptor (beta chain) has ten or more counts. Its antigen is not known. This sample is part of a study of T cells in Graves' hyperthyroidism and ophthalmopathy. The study, taken as a whole, reports: The majority of expanded thyroid clonotypes above 0.001 also appeared in blood.

CDR3 length equals 15 residues. V lost 5 bases, J lost 3 bases, and 16 bases lay in between. TCR beta CDR3 regions were amplified from RNA. During a first-round RT-PCR of the TCR CDR3, the HTBI primer set was used. TCRdb reprocessed the multiplex PCR reads via MiXCR and lists one record per CDR3 protein. The table shows 490,000 or so distinct CDR3 sequences, with approximately 23% occurring only once. This chain joins TRBV12-3 or TRBV12-4 and TRBJ1-1; no definite D call. The source is a woman in her 70s with Graves' ophthalmopathy. Source material: blood. The CDR3 sequence: CASSPRQSPHTEAFF. In DNA form, the CDR3 reads TGTGCCAGCAGTCCTAGGCAATCGCCTCACACTGAAGCTTTCTTT.